Shown below are 12 T cell receptor beta chains from a single sample sequenced in a study of blood T cell repertoires in COVID-19. TCRdb's copy holds only in-frame clones and misses some; the assay was immunoSEQ multiplex PCR. The data show approximately 90,000 clones, 80% seen once. Specimen: peripheral blood. The receptors were sampled from a woman of 80 years or more with acute or convalescent COVID-19.

The chain is built from TRBV5-1 and TRBJ2-5; 13 bases are a match to TRBD2. The germline V gene has CDR1 SGHRS and CDR2 YFSETQ. J was trimmed by 1 base and V by 6 bases; bases with no gene match: 3. This CDR3 is 15 amino acids long. CDR3 amino acids: CASTRLAGGQETQYF. In nucleotides, the CDR3 is TGCGCCAGCACCCGACTAGCGGGAGGCCAAGAGACCCAGTACTTC. The variable domain in full, with the rest retrieved from reference TRBV5-1 and TRBJ2-5, is KAGVTQTPRYLIKTRGQQVTLSCSPISGHRSVSWYQQTPGQGLQFLFEYFSETQRNKGNFPGRFSGRQFSNSRSEMNVSTLELGDSALYLCASTRLAGGQETQYFGPGTRLLVL.

This clone occurred a few times. The genes are TRBV6-2 or TRBV6-3 and TRBJ2-3; D remains ambiguous. This CDR3 contains 13 residues. The V and J ends lost 5 bases and 0 bases respectively, with 6 bases between them. Looked up from germline, CDR1 is MNHEY and CDR2 is SVGEGT. The CDR3 sequence: CASSPGSTDTQYF. In nucleotides, the CDR3 is TGTGCCAGCAGTCCGGGTAGCACAGATACGCAGTATTTT.

J is TRBJ1-5 and V is TRBV2; 7 bases map to TRBD1. The V and J ends lost 5 bases and 1 base, in that order; junction bases with no gene match: 5. Germline values: CDR1 SNHLY, CDR2 FYNNEI. The CDR3 is 15 residues long. The CDR3 region has the DNA TGTGCCAGCAGTTGGAAGGGGGCGAGCAATCAGCCCCAGCATTTT. It encodes CASSWKGASNQPQHF.

The chain uses TRBV12-3 or TRBV12-4 and TRBJ1-2; 8 bases agree with TRBD1. This CDR3 region has 13 residues. V lost 5 bases and J lost 7; bases outside the gene matches: 6. The CDR3 bases are TGTGCCAGCAGTCCCCGCAGGGGGCTTGGCTACACCTTC. Its protein product is CASSPRRGLGYTF.

The chain couples TRBV28 to TRBJ2-5; D is undetermined. CDR1 is MDHEN, CDR2 SYDVKM, per germline. The V end was cut by 1 base, the J end by 5 bases, with 11 bases between. The CDR3 has 14 residues. The CDR3 bases are TGTGCCAGCAGTTTATCCCTAGTGAGGGAGACCCAGTACTTC. Translation gives CASSLSLVRETQYF.

The chain is built from TRBV28 and TRBJ2-5; TRBD2 is a possible D gene (6 bases). V lost 3 bases, J lost 2 bases, and 16 bases lay in between. The germline CDR1 and CDR2 sequences are MDHEN and SYDVKM. The CDR3 runs 16 residues. In nucleotides, the CDR3 is TGTGCCAGCAGTTTGGGCGGGGCAGAGCGACAAGAGACCCAGTACTTC. Amino acids: CASSLGGAERQETQYF.

V and J are TRBV18 and TRBJ2-7, with 10 nucleotides matching TRBD2. V lost 3 bases to trimming and J lost 4 bases; unmatched junction nucleotides: 6. This CDR3 has 15 amino acids. Germline V gene lookup returns CDR1 KGHSH and CDR2 LQKENI. CDR3 bases: TGTGCCAGCTCACCCGGACTAGCGGCCCTGTACGAGCAGTACTTC. Protein: CASSPGLAALYEQYF.

This clone has just one count. This chain connects TRBV6-5 to TRBJ1-6; 7 nucleotides line up with TRBD1. The germline V gene encodes CDR1 MNHEY and CDR2 SVGAGI. This CDR3 has 16 residues. With 4 bases clipped from V and 4 bases from J, the junction kept 7 bases outside the gene matches. Here the CDR3 DNA reads TGTGCCAGCAGTTTTTTCTCCAGGGGGTATAATTCACCCCTCCACTTT. It encodes CASSFFSRGYNSPLHF.

This chain links TRBV18 with TRBJ2-3, with a tentative D call TRBD2 (5 bases). Germline CDR1 reads KGHSH; CDR2 reads LQKENI. The CDR3 totals 17 residues. V was trimmed by 0 bases and J by 2 bases, leaving 15 bases between them. The CDR3 is CASSPPSGNPFTDTQYF. In nucleotides, the CDR3 is TGTGCCAGCTCACCACCGTCCGGGAATCCCTTCACAGATACGCAGTATTTT.

The chain combines TRBV19 with TRBJ2-3; D not resolved. The CDR3 extends over 17 amino acids. Trimming removed 3 bases at V and 6 bases at J, with 22 bases between. The germline V gene has CDR1 LNHDA and CDR2 SQIVND (reference sequence). CDR3 DNA: TGTGCCAGTAGTATTGCTCCCCGACTCCAGAGACGGGATACGCAGTATTTT. It specifies CASSIAPRLQRRDTQYF.

V gene TRBV11-3 combines with J gene TRBJ2-4; D perhaps matches TRBD2 (5 bases). CDR1 SGHNT and CDR2 YENEEA come from the germline V gene. The CDR3 has 14 residues. With 3 bases removed from V and 8 bases from J, the gap between germline ends came to 14 bases. The CDR3 reads CASSFDGNGDIQYF. For the CDR3, the DNA is TGTGCCAGCAGCTTCGACGGGAACGGGGACATTCAGTACTTC. The full variable domain, in which reference TRBV11-3 and TRBJ2-4 provide the parts outside the CDR3, is EAGVVQSPRYKIIEKKQPVAFWCNPISGHNTLYWYLQNLGQGPELLIRYENEEAVDDSQLPKDRFSAERLKGVDSTLKIQPAELGDSAVYLCASSFDGNGDIQYFGAGTRLSVL.

DNA of the CDR3: TGCAGTGCTAGTAGAGGGCTAGCGGGAGGTCTAGCCAAAAACATTCAGTACTTC. It yields the protein CSASRGLAGGLAKNIQYF. The rearrangement joins TRBV20-1 to TRBJ2-4, with 11 bases aligning to TRBD2. The J segment lost 0 bases and the V segment lost 3 bases, leaving 10 bases of the junction unmatched. CDR1 is DFQATT and CDR2 is SNEGSKA in the germline V gene (reference sequence). The CDR3 has 18 amino acids.